The 19 T cell receptor beta chains presented below share a single source sample, sequenced in a study of cytomegalovirus exposure and HLA in healthy donors. Use of 60 Vbeta and 13 Jbeta primers characterized the PCR. Generated by immunoSEQ multiplex PCR, the TCRdb table keeps only in-frame clones and is missing some. The table lists more than 80,000 clones, just over 70% of them singletons. The sequencing input was PBMCs. Every receptor here comes from a boy under 18 in good health and CMV-seronegative.

The rearrangement joins TRBV30 to TRBJ1-4; 8 nucleotides line up with TRBD1. The germline gives CDR1 GTSNPN, CDR2 SVGIG (reference sequence). The CDR3 totals 13 residues. J lost 8 bases, V lost 5 bases, and 7 bases had no gene match. The DNA of the CDR3 is TGTGCCTGGGCCGAGGACAGGGAGGAAAAACTGTTTTTT. Protein: CAWAEDREEKLFF.

J is TRBJ1-2 and V is TRBV28; 10 bases fit TRBD1. V lost 5 bases to trimming and J lost 9 bases; unmatched junction nucleotides: 12. Germline V CDR1 and CDR2: MDHEN, SYDVKM. This CDR3 region has 15 residues. The CDR3 is CASSASETGGSRYTF. CDR3 in DNA: TGTGCCAGCAGTGCTTCGGAGACAGGGGGCTCGCGCTACACCTTC.

This clone was found once. The chain links TRBV27 to TRBJ1-3; no reliable D call. CDR1 is MNHEY, CDR2 SMNVEV, per germline (reference sequence). The CDR3 length is 16 residues. Trimming removed 6 bases from V and 8 bases from J, with 23 bases in between. CDR3 residues: CASSPHFGSRDYTIYF. DNA for the CDR3: TGTGCCAGCAGCCCCCATTTCGGCAGTCGTGACTACACCATATATTTT.

The CDR3 protein is CASSLGGTYEQYF. Here the CDR3 DNA reads TGTGCCAGCAGTTTAGGGGGCACCTACGAGCAGTACTTC. This chain joins TRBV27 and TRBJ2-7; TRBD1 might be the D (6 bases). CDR3 length: 13 amino acids. CDR1 and CDR2 (germline): MNHEY, SMNVEV (reference sequence). V was clipped by 2 bases and J by 2 bases, with 7 bases between them.

J is TRBJ1-5 and V is TRBV7-8; D perhaps matches TRBD1 (6 bases). Trimming stripped 3 bases from V and 4 bases from J, with 13 bases between. Germline CDR1 and CDR2: SGHVS and FQNEAQ. This CDR3 spans 15 amino acids. The chain's CDR3 is CASSFGPGTNQPQHF. CDR3 sequence (DNA): TGTGCCAGCAGCTTTGGTCCCGGGACAAATCAGCCCCAGCATTTT.

The chain links TRBV14 to TRBJ1-3, with 9 bases matching TRBD1. V dropped 3 bases and J dropped 0; count of bases not matched to a gene: 6. The CDR3 has 17 amino acids. CDR1 and CDR2 from the germline V gene are SGHDN and FVKESK. The CDR3 loop is CASSQRDRALSGNTIYF. CDR3 bases: TGTGCCAGCAGCCAGCGGGACAGGGCCCTCTCTGGAAACACCATATATTTT.

V usage is TRBV7-8 and J usage is TRBJ1-1; D is undetermined. Between the trimmed V and J ends, which lost 3 bases and 0 bases, there was a span of 5 bases. CDR1 and CDR2 (germline): SGHVS, FQNEAQ. The CDR3 length is 13 residues. The CDR3 DNA is TGTGCCAGCAGCTTTACACTGAACACTGAAGCTTTCTTT. Protein sequence: CASSFTLNTEAFF.

This clone was seen more than once but under ten times. The J gene is TRBJ1-5, the V gene TRBV30; 7 bases fit TRBD1. The CDR3 totals 15 residues. The germline V gene has CDR1 GTSNPN and CDR2 SVGIG (reference sequence). With V trimmed by 2 bases and J by 0 bases, 4 bases remained unmatched. DNA for the CDR3: TGTGCCTGGAGTCGGGCAGGGGGTAGCAATCAGCCCCAGCATTTT. Residues: CAWSRAGGSNQPQHF.

This clone turned up a few times. This chain connects TRBV4-1 to TRBJ2-1; D is ambiguous. The V end lost 0 bases, the J end lost 5 bases, and 11 bases lay between the germline ends. The CDR3 consists of 15 residues. Per the germline V gene, CDR1 is MGHRA and CDR2 is YSYEKL. The CDR3 DNA follows: TGCGCCAGCAGCCAAGATGGGCGACGAAACAATGAGCAGTTCTTC. Residues: CASSQDGRRNNEQFF.

This chain's CDR3 is CAWNRGQGIYEQYF. CDR3 bases: TGTGCCTGGAACCGAGGACAGGGGATATACGAGCAGTACTTC. The gene calls are TRBV30 and TRBJ2-7, with TRBD1 matching over 9 bases. J gave up 4 bases and V 4 bases, and 8 bases lay outside the gene matches. This CDR3 has 14 amino acids. CDR1 and CDR2 (germline): GTSNPN, SVGIG (reference sequence).

The chain employs TRBV4-1 and TRBJ1-1; D not resolved. From germline, CDR1 is MGHRA and CDR2 YSYEKL. Trimming left V 4 bases short and J 1 base short, with 13 bases between. There are 15 residues in the CDR3. CDR3 loop: CASSPGTEGNTEAFF. CDR3 sequence (DNA): TGCGCCAGCAGCCCGGGCACCGAGGGGAACACTGAAGCTTTCTTT.

V and J are TRBV29-1 and TRBJ1-1, with D uncertain. This CDR3 spans 12 amino acids. CDR1 is SQVTM, CDR2 ANQGSEA, per germline. Trimming took 1 base from V and 6 from J, leaving 9 bases between them. CDR3 sequence reads: CSVEGFVAEAFF. CDR3 DNA: TGCAGCGTTGAAGGTTTCGTCGCTGAAGCTTTCTTT.

Only a few counts were recorded for this clone. The chain uses TRBV6-5 and TRBJ1-1, with 7 bases lining up with TRBD1. Germline CDR1 and CDR2: MNHEY and SVGAGI. The junction had 9 bases not matched to a gene; V was cut back by 7 bases and J by 1 base. The length of the CDR3 is 15 residues. CDR3 sequence reads: CASNRGVMKNTEAFF. Written as DNA, the CDR3 is TGTGCCAGCAACAGGGGCGTGATGAAGAACACTGAAGCTTTCTTT.

A single count supports this clone. The chain couples TRBV15 to TRBJ2-2, with TRBD1 as a possible D gene (6 bases). Germline values: CDR1 LNHNV, CDR2 YYDKDF (reference sequence). This CDR3 has 15 residues. Trimming pared 4 bases from V and 2 bases from J, leaving 11 bases between. This chain's CDR3 is CATSKGTPNTGELFF. CDR3 bases: TGTGCCACCAGCAAAGGGACACCTAACACCGGGGAGCTGTTTTTT.

V and J are TRBV7-8 and TRBJ1-5, with 9 bases lining up with TRBD1. Germline V lookup: CDR1 SGHVS, CDR2 FQNEAQ. The CDR3 spans 16 residues. With V trimmed by 2 bases and J by 1 base, 3 bases remained unmatched. DNA of the CDR3: TGTGCCAGCAGCTTATTCGGACAGGGGAGCAATCAGCCCCAGCATTTT. Its translation is CASSLFGQGSNQPQHF.

The V and J genes are TRBV7-3 and TRBJ1-2, with 8 bases lining up with TRBD1. Germline CDR1 and CDR2: SGHTA and FQGTGA. The V and J ends lost 5 bases and 0 bases, in that order; junction bases with no gene match: 8. This CDR3 has 16 amino acids. CDR3 protein: CASSPPGQDTNYGYTF. The CDR3, as DNA: TGTGCCAGCAGCCCCCCGGGACAGGATACTAACTATGGCTACACCTTC.

Comments on this clone: In the same sample, other DNA sequences code for this CDR3. CDR3 coding DNA: TGTGCCAGTTCGAAAAGCCATAGCAATCAGCCCCAGCATTTT. Its translation is CASSKSHSNQPQHF. The rearrangement links TRBV6-5 to TRBJ1-5; D is unresolved. Looked up from germline, CDR1 is MNHEY and CDR2 is SVGAGI. With 9 bases removed from V and 0 bases from J, the gap between germline ends came to 12 bases. The CDR3 is made up of 14 amino acids.

The rearrangement uses TRBV25-1 and TRBJ2-7, with D possibly TRBD1 on 6 matching bases. V was shortened by 7 bases and J by 0 bases, with 19 bases between the two germline ends. Germline V lookup: CDR1 MGHDK, CDR2 SYGVNS. The CDR3 is 16 amino acids. The CDR3 DNA follows: TGTGCCAGCACCGAAAGGCCCGACAGGTTCTCCTACGAGCAGTACTTC. Protein: CASTERPDRFSYEQYF.

This clone was detected once. The chain employs TRBV19 and TRBJ2-1, with 11 bases aligning to TRBD1. Germline V CDR1 and CDR2: LNHDA, SQIVND (reference sequence). V shed 5 bases, J shed 7 bases, and the junction held 7 bases outside the gene matches. CDR3 length equals 15 residues. DNA of the CDR3: TGTGCCAGTAGTTTCGGACAGGGGGCTCAAAATGAGCAGTTCTTC. Protein: CASSFGQGAQNEQFF.